This T cell receptor beta chain is from a study of cytomegalovirus exposure and HLA in healthy donors. V was pared by 6 bases and J by 3 bases, with 16 bases of the junction left unmatched. Germline V gene data show CDR1 as SGHRS and CDR2 as YFSETQ. This CDR3 has 18 residues. This clone has a handful of counts. Primers included in the PCR were 60 Vbeta and 13 Jbeta primers. Method: immunoSEQ multiplex PCR; TCRdb's copy keeps in-frame clones and lacks some. The sample carries about 150,000 clones, 75% to 90% recorded once. This clonotype was sampled from a boy aged 2-15 years in good health and CMV-seronegative. The sample was PBMCs. This chain connects TRBV5-1 to TRBJ2-5; 11 nucleotides agree with TRBD1. The CDR3 DNA is TGCGCCAGCAAATCAAGGACAGGGGGCCTCTCAGTTGAAGAGACCCAGTACTTC. Translating it yields CASKSRTGGLSVEETQYF.